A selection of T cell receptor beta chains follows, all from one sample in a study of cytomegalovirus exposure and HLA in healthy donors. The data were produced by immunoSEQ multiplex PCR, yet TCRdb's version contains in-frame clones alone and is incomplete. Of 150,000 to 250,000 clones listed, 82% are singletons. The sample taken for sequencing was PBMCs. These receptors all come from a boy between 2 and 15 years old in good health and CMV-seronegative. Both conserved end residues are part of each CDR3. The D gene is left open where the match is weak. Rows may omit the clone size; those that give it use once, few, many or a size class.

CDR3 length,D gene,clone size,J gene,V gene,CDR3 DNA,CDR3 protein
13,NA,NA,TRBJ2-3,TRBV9,TGTGCCAGCAGCGTAGGCGGTGGTTATACGCAGTATTTT,CASSVGGGYTQYF
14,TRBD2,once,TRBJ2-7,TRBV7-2,TGTGCCAGCAGCTTTTTAGCGGGGGCCTACGAGCAGTACTTC,CASSFLAGAYEQYF
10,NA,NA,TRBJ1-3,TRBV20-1,TGCAGTGCCAGGGGAAACACCATATATTTT,CSARGNTIYF
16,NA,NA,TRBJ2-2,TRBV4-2,TGTGCCAGCAGCCAAGATCTGCGGGGTTTCACCGGGGAGCTGTTTTTT,CASSQDLRGFTGELFF
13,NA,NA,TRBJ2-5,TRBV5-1,TGCGCCAGCAGCTCATTAGGGGGAGAGACCCAGTACTTC,CASSSLGGETQYF
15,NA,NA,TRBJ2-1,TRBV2,TGTGCCAGCAGCGACCGGCTAGCGCTCTACAATGAGCAGTTCTTC,CASSDRLALYNEQFF
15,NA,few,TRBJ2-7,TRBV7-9,TGTGCCAGCAGCTGGGGGGCGACAGGGATGCACGAGCAGTACTTC,CASSWGATGMHEQYF
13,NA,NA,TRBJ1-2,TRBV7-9,TGTGCCAGCAGCTTAACAGGACCCTATGGCTACACCTTC,CASSLTGPYGYTF
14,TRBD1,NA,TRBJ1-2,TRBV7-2,TGTGCCAGCAGCTTACCTGGACAGGTCTGGGGCTACACCTTC,CASSLPGQVWGYTF
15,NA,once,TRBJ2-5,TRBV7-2,TGTGCCAGCAGCTTAGGCGGGGCCTCACAAGAGACCCAGTACTTC,CASSLGGASQETQYF
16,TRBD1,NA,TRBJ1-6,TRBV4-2,TGTGCCAGCAGCCAAGATCTCCAGGGGGCAAGGTCACCCCTCCACTTT,CASSQDLQGARSPLHF
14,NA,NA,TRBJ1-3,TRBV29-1,TGCAGCGTGGGTGACACCAGCTCTGGAAACACCATATATTTT,CSVGDTSSGNTIYF
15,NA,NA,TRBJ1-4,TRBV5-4,TGTGCCAGCAGTTCCGGAGGGGCAACTAATGAAAAACTGTTTTTT,CASSSGGATNEKLFF
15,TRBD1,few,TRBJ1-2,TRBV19,TGTGCCAGTACCTCAACGGACAGGTCACTAATCGGCTACACCTTC,CASTSTDRSLIGYTF
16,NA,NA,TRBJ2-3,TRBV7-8,TGTGCCAGCAGTTCTTTTAGGAGTTTCGGGAGAGATACGCAGTATTTT,CASSSFRSFGRDTQYF
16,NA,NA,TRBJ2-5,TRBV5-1,TGCGCCAGCACGACCCGGGACACAAGATTCCAAGAGACCCAGTACTTC,CASTTRDTRFQETQYF
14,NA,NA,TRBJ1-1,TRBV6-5,TGTGCCAGCAGTACAAGAATCCATGACACTGAAGCTTTCTTT,CASSTRIHDTEAFF
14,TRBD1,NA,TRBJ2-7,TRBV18,TGTGCCAGCTCACTAACTGACAGGGGGTACGAGCAGTACTTC,CASSLTDRGYEQYF
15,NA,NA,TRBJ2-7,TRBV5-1,TGCGCCAACAGGCCTCAGGGGCTCAGAAGGGACGAGCAGTACTTC,CANRPQGLRRDEQYF
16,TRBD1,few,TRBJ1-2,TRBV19,TGTGCCAGTAGTATAGTCGGGACAGGGAACAACTATGGCTACACCTTC,CASSIVGTGNNYGYTF
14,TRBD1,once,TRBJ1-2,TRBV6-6,TGTGCCAGCAAAAGGGGGCTAGGTGGCTATGGCTACACCTTC,CASKRGLGGYGYTF
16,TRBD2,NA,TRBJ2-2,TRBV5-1,TGCGCCAGCAGTATGGGGGCTACTAGCGGCACCGGGGAGCTGTTTTTT,CASSMGATSGTGELFF